These 6 T cell receptor beta chains originate from one sample sequenced in a study of CD8 T cells in ankylosing spondylitis. One entry per CDR3 protein results from TCRdb running MiXCR on the 5' RACE reads. The repertoire includes roughly 7,300 distinct CDR3 sequences, 8.2% of them detected once, and about 21% sits in the top ten. Sample: blood, either unsorted or a sorted T cell fraction (not recorded which). The receptors come from a male donor with ankylosing spondylitis or in good health (not recorded which).

This clonotype was recorded a few times. This sequence joins TRBV9 and TRBJ2-1; the D gene is possibly TRBD2 (6 bases). Trimming cost V 2 bases and J 5 bases, with 11 bases left between them. The CDR3 length is 14 residues. Germline V gene lookup returns CDR1 SGDLS and CDR2 YYNGEE. The CDR3 protein is CASSVGGRDNEQFF. The CDR3 coding sequence is TGTGCCAGCAGCGTCGGGGGTCGGGACAATGAGCAGTTCTTC.

This clonotype was detected ten times or more. The chain employs TRBV9 and TRBJ2-6; 7 nucleotides align to TRBD1. The CDR3 loop spans 15 amino acids. CDR1 and CDR2 (germline): SGDLS, YYNGEE. V lost 4 bases and J lost 2; bases outside the gene matches: 3. The CDR3 sequence: CASSLTGAGANVLTF. CDR3 nucleotides: TGTGCCAGCAGCCTCACAGGGGCTGGGGCCAACGTCCTGACTTTC. The full variable domain, its missing parts supplied by reference TRBV9 and TRBJ2-6, is DSGVTQTPKHLITATGQRVTLRCSPRSGDLSVYWYQQSLDQGLQFLIQYYNGEERAKGNILERFSAQQFPDLHSELNLSSLELGDSALYFCASSLTGAGANVLTFGAGSRLTVL.

At least ten counts were recorded for this clonotype. The chain is built from TRBV9 and TRBJ2-1, with a weak D call TRBD2 (7 bases). This CDR3 spans 15 amino acids. V was cut by 0 bases and J by 8 bases, with 15 bases left in between. Germline V gene data show CDR1 as SGDLS and CDR2 as YYNGEE. The CDR3 coding sequence is TGTGCCAGCAGCGTAGGGGGGGGCCTGGGCTATGAGCAGTTCTTC. Protein product: CASSVGGGLGYEQFF.

This clonotype was observed at least ten times. The chain employs TRBV9 and TRBJ2-3; D remains ambiguous. V gave up 3 bases and J gave up 6 bases, with 11 bases separating them. The CDR3 contains 13 residues. From germline, CDR1 is SGDLS and CDR2 YYNGEE. CDR3 nucleotides: TGTGCCAGCAGCGCCGCGGCCAGCGATACGCAGTATTTT. This translates into CASSAAASDTQYF. Variable domain in full (rest from reference TRBV9 and TRBJ2-3): DSGVTQTPKHLITATGQRVTLRCSPRSGDLSVYWYQQSLDQGLQFLIQYYNGEERAKGNILERFSAQQFPDLHSELNLSSLELGDSALYFCASSAAASDTQYFGPGTRLTVL.

This clonotype is classed as medium-sized. The genes are TRBV9 and TRBJ2-3, with TRBD2 as a possible D gene (6 bases). V lost 2 bases to trimming and J lost 4 bases, with 8 bases between them. Germline loops: CDR1 SGDLS, CDR2 YYNGEE. There are 13 residues in the CDR3. The CDR3 reads CASSVGGSDTQYF. The DNA for the CDR3 is TGTGCCAGCAGCGTGGGAGGCTCAGATACGCAGTATTTT.

The table lists this clonotype with many counts. The chain couples TRBV9 to TRBJ2-5; tentatively, D is TRBD1 (6 bases). Germline assignment: CDR1 SGDLS and CDR2 YYNGEE. The CDR3 contains 15 residues. V shed 3 bases and J shed 2 bases, with 14 bases lying between them. In nucleotides, the CDR3 is TGTGCCAGCAGCGCCTACGGGACAACGCAAGAGACCCAGTACTTC. This translates into CASSAYGTTQETQYF.